This T cell receptor (beta chain) was identified in a study of Ad26.COV2.S vaccination and SARS-CoV-2 variants. This clone appeared a single time. Treatment of the sample: some 20 received Ad26.COV2.S at low or high dose, single or two shots; 5 received placebo; per-sample allocation not given. The investigators took samples on day 63 after the first vaccine or placebo injection. Sequencing was performed with immunoSEQ multiplex PCR; in TCRdb, only in-frame clones are kept and a portion is missing. The table shows some 390,000 clones, with approximately 86% occurring only once. Specimen: peripheral blood, collected in a trial of Ad26.COV2.S vaccine versus placebo. The sequence was collected from a person between 18 and 65 years old who received the Ad26.COV2.S COVID-19 vaccine or a placebo.

The CDR3 loop reads CASSPRALNQPQHF. The CDR3 DNA reads TGTGCCAGCAGTCCCCGGGCGTTGAATCAGCCCCAGCATTTT. The chain recombines TRBV6-5 with TRBJ1-5; D is ambiguous. Germline values: CDR1 MNHEY, CDR2 SVGAGI. V lost 5 bases and J lost 4, with 12 bases in between. The CDR3 spans 14 residues.